This T cell receptor (beta chain) was documented in a study of radiotherapy plus CTLA-4 blockade in lung cancer. The V gene's germline CDR1 is SGHTA and CDR2 FQGNSA. The CDR3 runs to 15 residues. The V end was cut by 2 bases, the J end by 7 bases, with 12 bases between. A word on this clone: Its antigen is not known.

Study results and limitations: There was expansion of tumor-derived TCR clones in blood after radiotherapy plus ipilimumab. Alongside interferon-beta, early blood T cell clone dynamics were reportedly the best predictor of response.

The method was immunoSEQ multiplex PCR; TCRdb's version includes in-frame clones alone and lacks a portion of them. The table lists tens of thousands of clones, 70% to 80% of them singletons. The material sequenced was peripheral blood, taken from a patient treated with radiotherapy plus ipilimumab. This TCR was recovered from a human donor with non-small cell lung cancer who had stable disease on radiotherapy plus ipilimumab. The chain uses TRBV7-2 and TRBJ1-6; D is ambiguous. CDR3 DNA sequence: TGTGCCAGCAGCTTAAACTCCCCCGTGAATTCACCCCTCCACTTT. As protein: CASSLNSPVNSPLHF. Using reference TRBV7-2 and TRBJ1-6 for the parts outside the CDR3, the full variable domain is GAGVSQSPSNKVTEKGKDVELRCDPISGHTALYWYRQSLGQGLEFLIYFQGNSAPDKSGLPSDRFSAERTGGSVSTLTIQRTQQEDSAVYLCASSLNSPVNSPLHFGNGTRLTVT.